This T cell receptor beta chain was obtained from a study of shared clonotypes between healthy human individuals. Study at large: CD4 naive cells filled three plates per donor, CD4 memory three, CD8 naive two and CD8 memory one.

In the CD4+ fraction, cells were divided into CD45RA+ naive and CD45RA-negative memory subsets. The CDR3 consists of 13 residues. J gave up 6 bases and V 7 bases, and 6 bases lay outside the gene matches. Looked up from germline, CDR1 is MNHEY and CDR2 is SVGAGI. Several immunoSEQ plates received, in even portions, the genomic DNA of each subset. Sequencing used immunoSEQ multiplex PCR; TCRdb keeps in-frame clones, though not all of them. The sample includes 1.5 million to 1.9 million clones, 95% to 99% of them seen just once. The sequencing input was naive CD4+ T cells sorted from blood. Described subset: CD45RA+ positively selected. The source is a man aged 25-45 years in good health. J is TRBJ2-3 and V is TRBV6-5; TRBD2 matches 8 bases. CDR3 nucleotides: TGTGCCAGCAAGGGGCGGGAGGTGGATACGCAGTATTTT. Residues: CASKGREVDTQYF.